The 23 T cell receptor beta chains in this list originate from one sample, sequenced in a study of blood T cell repertoires in COVID-19. The protocol was immunoSEQ multiplex PCR, while the TCRdb copy is restricted to in-frame clones and leaves out a portion. The sample shows about 270,000 clones, around 81% of them seen only once. Sequencing was carried out using peripheral blood. The receptors were gathered from a woman aged 55-70 years with active or convalescent COVID-19.

The chain combines TRBV2 with TRBJ1-1; D not certain. Between the trimmed V and J ends, which lost 8 bases and 6 bases, there was a span of 16 bases. The CDR3 covers 13 residues. CDR1 and CDR2 (germline): SNHLY, FYNNEI. This chain's CDR3 is CASSIVWSSEAFF. CDR3 DNA: TGTGCCAGCTCCATCGTCTGGAGTTCTGAAGCTTTCTTT.

The rearrangement uses TRBV7-2 and TRBJ2-5; no definite D call. V shed 0 bases and J shed 4 bases, with 12 bases lying between them. CDR1 SGHTA and CDR2 FQGNSA come from the germline V gene. There are 15 residues in the CDR3. The CDR3 region is CASSLAGQAPETQYF. CDR3 bases: TGTGCCAGCAGCTTAGCGGGCCAGGCGCCAGAGACCCAGTACTTC.

The chain combines TRBV18 with TRBJ2-6, with 7 bases aligning to TRBD2. Unmatched junction bases numbered 15, after V lost 1 base and J lost 0 bases. In germline, CDR1 is KGHSH, CDR2 LQKENI. This CDR3 has 21 amino acids. The CDR3 nucleotides read TGTGCCAGCTCACCACGGTTGGAAGCGGGGTTCTTGCCCTCTGGGGCCAACGTCCTGACTTTC. Translation: CASSPRLEAGFLPSGANVLTF.

The chain is built from TRBV12-5 and TRBJ1-1, with D unresolved. The germline V and J ends were trimmed by 6 bases and 4 bases, with 9 bases remaining between them. Per germline, CDR1 LGHNT and CDR2 FRNRAP. The CDR3 covers 12 residues. For the CDR3, the DNA is TGTGCTAGTGGCCCGGGGTTCACTGAAGCTTTCTTT. Translating it yields CASGPGFTEAFF.

The chain links TRBV14 to TRBJ1-2; perhaps TRBD1 as D (5 bases). V was cut by 0 bases and J by 5 bases, with 13 bases left in between. Germline CDR1 and CDR2: SGHDN and FVKESK. There are 15 residues in the CDR3. CDR3 region: CASSQDPGRAYGYTF. CDR3 in DNA: TGTGCCAGCAGCCAAGATCCGGGCAGGGCATATGGCTACACCTTC.

CDR3 DNA: TGTGCCAGTAGTATAGATGGGCCCGCGACAATACCTAACTATGGCTACACCTTC. Translation gives CASSIDGPATIPNYGYTF. The rearrangement uses TRBV19 and TRBJ1-2; unclear D gene. The length of the CDR3 is 18 residues. The germline V gene has CDR1 LNHDA and CDR2 SQIVND (reference sequence). Trimming took 0 bases from V and 0 from J, leaving 17 bases between them.

This clone showed up just once. The V and J genes are TRBV28 and TRBJ1-5, with 7 bases identical to TRBD1. CDR1 and CDR2 (germline): MDHEN, SYDVKM. The CDR3 loop spans 15 amino acids. Trimming took 6 bases from V and 7 from J; bases not matched to a gene: 12. CDR3 region: CASRPGGPAAQPQHF. The CDR3 region has the DNA TGTGCCAGCAGGCCAGGGGGTCCCGCGGCGCAGCCCCAGCATTTT.

The chain joins TRBV28 to TRBJ1-5; D may be TRBD1 (6 bases). Germline CDR1 is MDHEN and CDR2 is SYDVKM. Trimming cost V 6 bases and J 5 bases, with 11 bases left between them. The CDR3 sequence is 13 residues long. The DNA for the CDR3 is TGTGCCAGCAGGCAGGGGACCCATCAGCCCCAGCATTTT. Its translation: CASRQGTHQPQHF.

This clone was picked up a small number of times. This chain joins TRBV15 and TRBJ1-2; 7 bases map to TRBD1. The V gene end was trimmed by 0 bases and the J gene end by 6 bases; junction bases not matched to a gene: 7. CDR3 length: 15 amino acids. Germline CDR1 is LNHNV and CDR2 is YYDKDF (reference sequence). In DNA, the CDR3 is TGTGCCACCAGCAGAGATAGGGGACAGACTAATGGCTACACCTTC. Amino acid sequence: CATSRDRGQTNGYTF.

CDR3 DNA sequence: TGTGCCAGCAGCCAATCGACGGGAGAAGAGACCCAGTACTTC. As protein: CASSQSTGEETQYF. This chain uses TRBV16 with TRBJ2-5, with D perhaps TRBD2 (6 bases). This CDR3 has 14 residues. V gave up 0 bases and J gave up 3 bases, with 8 bases separating them. Looked up from germline, CDR1 is KGHSY and CDR2 is FQNENV.

V usage is TRBV6-5 and J usage is TRBJ1-4; perhaps TRBD1 as D (5 bases). The CDR3 spans 16 residues. Germline V gene sequence: CDR1 MNHEY, CDR2 SVGAGI. Trimming shortened V by 4 bases and J by 2 bases, and 14 bases separated the two germline ends. The CDR3 sequence is CASSSAAGWTNEKLFF. The CDR3 DNA sequence: TGTGCCAGCAGTTCAGCTGCAGGGTGGACTAATGAAAAACTGTTTTTT.

CDR3 amino acids: CATSDSTGFYGYTF. CDR3 DNA: TGTGCCACCAGTGACTCGACAGGGTTCTATGGCTACACCTTC. The chain employs TRBV24-1 and TRBJ1-2, with 7 nucleotides matching TRBD1. The CDR3 runs 14 residues. Germline CDR1 and CDR2: KGHDR and SFDVKD. The trim removed 4 bases at V and 4 bases at J, leaving 5 bases unmatched.

V is TRBV2 and J is TRBJ1-5; D is undetermined. From germline, CDR1 is SNHLY and CDR2 FYNNEI. V dropped 7 bases and J dropped 2 bases, with 9 bases sitting between them. The CDR3 totals 13 residues. The DNA of the CDR3 is TGTGCCAGCATGAGTTTAGGCAATCAGCCCCAGCATTTT. This encodes CASMSLGNQPQHF.

The chain combines TRBV6-5 with TRBJ2-1, with 10 bases matching TRBD2. CDR1 is MNHEY, CDR2 SVGAGI, per germline. This CDR3 spans 15 amino acids. V lost 6 bases, J lost 12 bases, and 14 bases stayed unmatched. The CDR3 DNA is TGTGCCAGCAGACCGGGGACAGCGGGGGGGATGGTGCAGTTCTTC. It codes for CASRPGTAGGMVQFF.

This clone has only a few counts. The gene calls are TRBV6-4 and TRBJ2-1; 8 nucleotides align to TRBD2. Germline V gene lookup returns CDR1 MRHNA and CDR2 SNTAGT. The CDR3 extends over 15 amino acids. Unmatched junction bases numbered 3, after V lost 3 bases and J lost 2 bases. This CDR3 is CASSDSGGPYNEQFF. As DNA, the CDR3 is TGTGCCAGCAGTGATTCGGGGGGGCCCTACAATGAGCAGTTCTTC.

This clone was found a few times. The chain couples TRBV4-3 to TRBJ2-5; 9 positions agree with TRBD1. The ends lost 0 bases at V and 5 bases at J; junction bases unmatched: 13. Germline V gives CDR1 LGHNA, CDR2 YSLEER. This CDR3 spans 18 amino acids. This CDR3 is CASSQEAVGHRGRETQYF. The CDR3 coding sequence is TGCGCCAGCAGCCAAGAAGCAGTAGGCCACAGGGGGCGGGAGACCCAGTACTTC.

The gene calls are TRBV10-3 and TRBJ2-7; unclear D gene. V was trimmed by 6 bases and J by 1 base, leaving 4 bases between them. Per the germline V gene, CDR1 is ENHRY and CDR2 is SYGVKD. This CDR3 spans 11 amino acids. CDR3 DNA: TGTGCCATCAGACAGTCCTACGAGCAGTACTTC. Translated: CAIRQSYEQYF.

The chain couples TRBV15 to TRBJ2-7; 8 bases line up with TRBD1. After removal of 3 bases from V and 1 base from J, the junction contained 5 bases not matched to a gene. The CDR3 extends over 15 amino acids. Looked up from germline, CDR1 is LNHNV and CDR2 is YYDKDF (reference sequence). CDR3 DNA: TGTGCCACCAGCAGTCCGAACAGGGGGTCCTACGAGCAGTACTTC. Amino acids: CATSSPNRGSYEQYF.

The table lists this clone with a count of one. The V call is TRBV5-6, the J call TRBJ1-6; D is ambiguous. This CDR3 spans 15 amino acids. CDR1 and CDR2 from the germline V gene are SGHDT and YYEEEE. V lost 2 bases to trimming and J lost 5 bases, with 11 bases between them. The CDR3 coding sequence is TGTGCCAGCAGCTTCCTGCAGAACGATAATTCACCCCTCCACTTT. Translation gives CASSFLQNDNSPLHF.

This chain links TRBV5-1 with TRBJ1-1; D call uncertain. Trimming cost V 4 bases and J 2 bases, with 6 bases left between them. The CDR3 has 12 amino acids. The germline V gene encodes CDR1 SGHRS and CDR2 YFSETQ. CDR3 sequence: CASSEQNTEAFF. The CDR3 DNA sequence: TGCGCCAGCAGCGAACAAAACACTGAAGCTTTCTTT.

The chain has TRBV12-3 or TRBV12-4 and TRBJ2-7; possible D gene TRBD1, 6 bases. V was trimmed by 6 bases and J by 4 bases, leaving 10 bases between them. The CDR3 runs to 12 residues. This chain's CDR3 is CASRADSYEQYF. CDR3 bases: TGTGCCAGCAGGGCGGACAGTTACGAGCAGTACTTC.

The gene calls are TRBV5-4 and TRBJ1-4, with 10 bases matching TRBD1. The germline gives CDR1 SGHNT, CDR2 YYREEE (reference sequence). Trimming took 1 base from V and 8 from J; bases not matched to a gene: 5. The length of the CDR3 is 15 residues. As DNA, the CDR3 is TGTGCCAGCAGCTTGCCGGGACAGGGGAGGGAAAAACTGTTTTTT. Protein sequence: CASSLPGQGREKLFF.

The chain links TRBV5-1 to TRBJ2-2; a possible D gene is TRBD1 (5 bases). The CDR3 has 15 amino acids. The ends were cut back, 1 base at V and 5 bases at J, with 12 bases in the middle. Germline V gene data show CDR1 as SGHRS and CDR2 as YFSETQ. CDR3 DNA sequence: TGCGCCAGCAGCTTGTATTTAGGGGAAACCGGGGAGCTGTTTTTT. It yields the protein CASSLYLGETGELFF.